Described below is a single T cell receptor (beta chain) sequence and its context. This sample was taken from a study of blood T cell repertoires in COVID-19. Study at large: The study drew acute and convalescent COVID-19 samples from the United States, Italy and Spain. Sample material is recorded as cDNA or gDNA derived from T cells, B-cell-depleted T cells, or PBMCs.

Original analysis: For nucleated cells, counts were estimated from reference gene primer amplification. Profiled with immunoSEQ multiplex PCR; TCRdb holds only in-frame clones, not every one. That table gives V, J and clone size, and the DNA gave D and trimming. The repertoire holds about 33,000 clones, with around four fifths as singletons. CDR1 LGHDT and CDR2 YNNKEL come from the germline V gene (reference sequence). The CDR3 consists of 12 residues. The V and J ends lost 1 base and 5 bases respectively, with 5 bases between them. The rearrangement uses TRBV3-1 (or the pseudogene TRBV3-2) and TRBJ1-2; D call uncertain. The sequencing input was peripheral blood. This clonotype was sampled from an older man with acute or convalescent COVID-19. CDR3 residues: CASSQATYGYTF. CDR3 bases: TGTGCCAGCAGCCAAGCAACATATGGCTACACCTTC.